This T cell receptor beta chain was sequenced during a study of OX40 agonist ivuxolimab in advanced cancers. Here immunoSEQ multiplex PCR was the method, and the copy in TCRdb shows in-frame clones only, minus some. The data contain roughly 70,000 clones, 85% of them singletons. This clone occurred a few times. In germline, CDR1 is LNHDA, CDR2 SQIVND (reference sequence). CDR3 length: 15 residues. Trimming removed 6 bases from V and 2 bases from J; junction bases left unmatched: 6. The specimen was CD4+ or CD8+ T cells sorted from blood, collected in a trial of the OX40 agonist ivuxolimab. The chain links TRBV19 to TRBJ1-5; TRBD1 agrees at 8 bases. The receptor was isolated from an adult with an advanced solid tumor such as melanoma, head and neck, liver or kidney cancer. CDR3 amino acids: CASSRTGSGNQPQHF. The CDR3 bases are TGTGCCAGTAGCAGGACAGGGTCAGGCAATCAGCCCCAGCATTTT. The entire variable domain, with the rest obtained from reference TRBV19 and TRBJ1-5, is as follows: DGGITQSPKYLFRKEGQNVTLSCEQNLNHDAMYWYRQDPGQGLRLIYYSQIVNDFQKGDIAEGYSVSREKKESFPLTVTSAQKNPTAFYLCASSRTGSGNQPQHFGDGTRLSIL.